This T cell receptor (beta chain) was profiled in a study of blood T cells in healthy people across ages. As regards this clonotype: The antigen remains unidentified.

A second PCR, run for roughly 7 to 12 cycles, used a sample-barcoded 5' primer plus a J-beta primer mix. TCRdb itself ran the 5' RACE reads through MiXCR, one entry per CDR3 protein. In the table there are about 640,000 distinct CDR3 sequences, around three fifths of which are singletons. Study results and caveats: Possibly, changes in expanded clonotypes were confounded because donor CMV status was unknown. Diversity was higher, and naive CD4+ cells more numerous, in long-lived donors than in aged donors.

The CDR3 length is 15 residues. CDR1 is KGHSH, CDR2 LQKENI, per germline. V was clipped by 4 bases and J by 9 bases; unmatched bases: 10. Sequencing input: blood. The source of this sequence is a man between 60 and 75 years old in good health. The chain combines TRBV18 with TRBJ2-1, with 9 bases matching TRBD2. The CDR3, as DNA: TGTGCCAGCTCACGAAAAGAAGCGGGGGGCCGTGAGCAGTTCTTC. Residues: CASSRKEAGGREQFF.